The sequence of this T cell receptor beta chain was determined in a study of identifying expanded T cells in peripheral blood (dated by TCRdb to between 2019 and 2020). Some background on the complete study: Technical replicates were generated by sequencing separate aliquots of the same genomic DNA pool, and four replicates were compared pairwise.

What the study reported, not specific to this receptor: Across all healthy donors, variance in clone template counts between roughly two-week samples was found to increase significantly with total template count. Across all healthy-donor time intervals, the beta-binomial model significantly cut both the number of clones called differentially abundant and the false-positive rate. The authors expected biological variance in healthy repertoires might increase further over much longer intervals such as months to years. The binomial model flagged approximately 1.2 differentially abundant clones between technical replicates, compared with about 17 over two weeks and 19 over roughly 4 weeks.

Points on this clone: Its antigen is still unknown. Per-base quality was not reported, and no clone a single base away is much larger than it.

According to the germline V gene (reference sequence), CDR1 reads SGHNT and CDR2 reads YYREEE. V is pared back by 4 bases and J by 0 bases, with 17 bases lying between the germline termini. Including cysteine and phenylalanine, the CDR3 has 17 amino acids. CDR3 DNA only is kept here, 51 bases in frame from base 1. No immune events, such as infections, were documented for the healthy donors during the collection period. Healthy-donor blood repertoires served as a training cohort to calibrate time-dependent variance in a beta-binomial model of T-cell clone differential abundance. The training cohort was composed of roughly 10 healthy donors, 3 female and 7 male. Donor ages ranged from about 29 to 70 years, with an average of 43 years. Obtained from a commercial supplier, whole blood was collected from each healthy donor at three time points set around 2 weeks apart. Genomic DNA was extracted from unsorted whole blood for immunosequencing.

The immunoSEQ Assay, which relies on bias-controlled multiplex PCR amplification of genomic DNA, was used to profile TCRbeta CDR3 regions. On the study's bioinformatics: To quantify the absolute abundance of each unique TCRbeta CDR3 region, the sequences were collapsed and filtered. Differential abundance was tested with two models: a binomial (Fisher-equivalent) model and a beta-binomial model that adds time-dependent variance fitted from healthy donors. Clones with fewer than 5 combined templates were removed, and differential abundance was called for clones with a Benjamini-Hochberg FDR below 0.01. In the beta-binomial model, variance was expressed as a function of the total template count across the two samples, in the form v = (b*log(k)+a)^2. This is the immuneACCESS table as TCRdb keeps it, with only in-frame sequences that have V and J called. A part of the clones is gone; compared with another copy, unresolved V genes explain less than half, and the rest is unexplained. The V and J calls and clone size are taken from that table; D and trimming were inferred from the DNA. The sample table shows about 120,000 clones, and approximately 84% are seen once. 3.3% of the sample comes from the top ten.

Sample: blood. The receptor was isolated from a person aged 18-69 years in good health. The chain uses TRBV5-4 and TRBJ1-5, and possibly TRBD1, on 6 matching bases. The encoded CDR3 is CASSTPRGEVSNQPQHF. The nucleotides are TGTGCCAGCAGCACCCCCAGGGGAGAGGTTAGCAATCAGCCCCAGCATTTT.